The 2 T cell receptor beta chains presented below share a single source sample, sequenced in a study of circulating CD8 cells and anti-PD-1 response in melanoma. Each library started from approximately 14 ng of total RNA using the QIAseq Immune Repertoire TCR panel. TCRdb processed the reads anew with MiXCR; each CDR3 protein has one entry. The sample lists fewer than 2,500 distinct CDR3 sequences, about 8% occurring once. Four subsets defined by PD-1 and/or TIGIT were sorted from live CD3+CD8+TCRalphabeta+ cells. Material: CD8+ T cells from PBMCs, obtained at baseline or after one month of anti-PD-1 therapy (not recorded which). These receptors were taken from a human donor with melanoma.

This clonotype is categorized as medium-sized (0.01 to 0.1%). The chain is built from TRBV27 and TRBJ2-4; TRBD2 agrees at 9 bases. The germline gives CDR1 MNHEY, CDR2 SMNVEV (reference sequence). V lost 3 bases and J lost 3; bases outside the gene matches: 12. The CDR3 loop spans 18 amino acids. This chain's CDR3 is CASSFWISGGLDKNIQYF. The CDR3 bases are TGTGCCAGCAGTTTCTGGATTAGCGGGGGACTTGACAAAAACATTCAGTACTTC.

This clonotype is medium-sized within its sample. CDR3 DNA: TGTGCCAGCAGTGGCGGGGACCTAAATACGCAGTATTTT. Amino acids: CASSGGDLNTQYF. The chain couples TRBV6-5 to TRBJ2-3; D may be TRBD2 (6 bases). With 5 bases removed from V and 7 bases from J, the gap between germline ends came to 13 bases. Per germline, CDR1 MNHEY and CDR2 SVGAGI. The CDR3 contains 13 residues.